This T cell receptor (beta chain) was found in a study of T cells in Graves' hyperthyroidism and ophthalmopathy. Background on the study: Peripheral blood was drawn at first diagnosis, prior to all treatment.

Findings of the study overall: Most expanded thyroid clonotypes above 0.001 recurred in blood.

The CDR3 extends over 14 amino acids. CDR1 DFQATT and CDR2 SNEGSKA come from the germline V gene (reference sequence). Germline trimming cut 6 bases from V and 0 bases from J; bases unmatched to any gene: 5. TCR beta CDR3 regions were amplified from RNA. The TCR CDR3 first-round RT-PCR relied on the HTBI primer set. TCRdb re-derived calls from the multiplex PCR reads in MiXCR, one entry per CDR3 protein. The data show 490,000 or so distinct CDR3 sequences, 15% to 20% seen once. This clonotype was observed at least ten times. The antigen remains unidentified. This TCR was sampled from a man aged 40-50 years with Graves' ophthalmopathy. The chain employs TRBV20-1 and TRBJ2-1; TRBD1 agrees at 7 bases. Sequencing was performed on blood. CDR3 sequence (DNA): TGCAGTGCACTCAGGGACAGCTCCTACAATGAGCAGTTCTTC. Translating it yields CSALRDSSYNEQFF.